These 31 T cell receptor beta chains came from one sample sequenced in a study of Ad26.COV2.S vaccination and SARS-CoV-2 variants. The table came from immunoSEQ multiplex PCR; TCRdb's copy has only in-frame clones and leaves some out. The data contain approximately 300,000 clones, around 83% of them singletons. Treatment: about 20 received Ad26.COV2.S at low or high dose, single or two shots; about 5 received placebo; per-sample allocation not given. It was on day 63 after the first vaccine or placebo injection that samples were taken. Sequenced material: peripheral blood, taken in a trial of Ad26.COV2.S vaccine versus placebo. The receptors were sampled from a person aged 18 to 59 who received the Ad26.COV2.S COVID-19 vaccine or a placebo.

V usage is TRBV6-6 and J usage is TRBJ2-7; D could derive from TRBD1 or TRBD2 (7 bases each). Trimming stripped 8 bases from V and 7 bases from J, with 18 bases between. Looked up from germline, CDR1 is MNHNY and CDR2 is SVGAGI (reference sequence). The CDR3 runs 13 residues. CDR3 bases: TGTGCCAGCGGCCCGGGGAGGGGGCGAGAGCAGTACTTC. It translates to CASGPGRGREQYF.

J is TRBJ2-3 and V is TRBV9, with TRBD2 matching over 11 bases. The CDR3 loop spans 17 amino acids. CDR1 SGDLS and CDR2 YYNGEE come from the germline V gene. The J segment lost 8 bases and the V segment lost 0 bases, leaving 11 bases of the junction unmatched. CDR3 coding DNA: TGTGCCAGCAGCGTAGCCCCGACTAGCGGGGCCGTTGGTACGCAGTATTTT. The encoded protein is CASSVAPTSGAVGTQYF. Full variable domain (remainder filled in from reference TRBV9 and TRBJ2-3): DSGVTQTPKHLITATGQRVTLRCSPRSGDLSVYWYQQSLDQGLQFLIQYYNGEERAKGNILERFSAQQFPDLHSELNLSSLELGDSALYFCASSVAPTSGAVGTQYFGPGTRLTVL.

V usage is TRBV5-1 and J usage is TRBJ2-3, with TRBD2 identical over 8 bases. Looked up from germline, CDR1 is SGHRS and CDR2 is YFSETQ. J lost 6 bases, V lost 0 bases, and 15 bases had no gene match. The CDR3 is 18 amino acids. The CDR3 region is CASSLDGTSGTILDTQYF. CDR3 DNA: TGCGCCAGCAGCTTGGATGGGACTAGTGGGACCATACTGGATACGCAGTATTTT.

The J gene is TRBJ2-3, the V gene TRBV7-8, with TRBD2 identical over 13 bases. Germline values: CDR1 SGHVS, CDR2 FQNEAQ. This CDR3 has 16 residues. The J segment lost 7 bases and the V segment lost 5 bases, leaving 9 bases of the junction unmatched. CDR3: CASSRGTSGVRYTQYF. CDR3 in DNA: TGTGCCAGCAGCCGAGGGACTAGCGGGGTTAGGTATACGCAGTATTTT.

The rearrangement uses TRBV11-2 and TRBJ1-6; tentatively, D is TRBD1 (5 bases). The V and J ends lost 2 bases and 10 bases respectively, with 15 bases between them. The germline gives CDR1 SGHAT, CDR2 FQNNGV. This CDR3 spans 15 amino acids. The DNA for the CDR3 is TGTGCCAGCAGCTTAAGTCTGAGGGAGGGGTCACCCCTCCACTTT. It yields the protein CASSLSLREGSPLHF.

The genes are TRBV5-1 and TRBJ2-7; the D gene is possibly TRBD2 (5 bases). The CDR3 has 13 residues. Germline V gene lookup returns CDR1 SGHRS and CDR2 YFSETQ. Between the trimmed V and J ends, which lost 4 bases and 6 bases, there was a span of 14 bases. CDR3 loop: CASSPGLLGEQYF. CDR3 DNA: TGCGCCAGCAGCCCTGGACTCCTCGGCGAGCAGTACTTC. Based on the CDR3 plus reference TRBV5-1 and TRBJ2-7, the full variable domain is KAGVTQTPRYLIKTRGQQVTLSCSPISGHRSVSWYQQTPGQGLQFLFEYFSETQRNKGNFPGRFSGRQFSNSRSEMNVSTLELGDSALYLCASSPGLLGEQYFGPGTRLTVT.

This clone has just one count. The junction shows a germline mismatch at one end, possibly a read error. Other DNA sequences in this sample translate to the same CDR3. The chain has TRBV3-1 (or the pseudogene TRBV3-2) and TRBJ2-2; 9 nucleotides line up with TRBD1. The CDR3 covers 15 residues. The germline CDR1 and CDR2 sequences are LGHDT and YNNKEL (reference sequence). DNA of the CDR3: TGTGCCAGCAGCCGAGGGACAGGGTCCACCGGGGAGTTGTTTTTT. The encoded protein is CASSRGTGSTGELFF.

CDR3 region: CASSFERDTEAFF. CDR3 in DNA: TGTGCCAGCAGCTTTGAACGGGACACTGAAGCTTTCTTT. V is TRBV6-5 and J is TRBJ1-1; D gene uncertain. Trimming pared 6 bases from V and 3 bases from J, leaving 11 bases between. This CDR3 has 13 amino acids. CDR1 is MNHEY, CDR2 SVGAGI, per germline.

Of note for this clone: Other DNA sequences within the sample encode an identical CDR3. The genes are TRBV7-2 and TRBJ1-1; D unresolved. Trimming cost V 1 base and J 7 bases, with 4 bases left between them. Germline assignment: CDR1 SGHTA and CDR2 FQGNSA. The CDR3 contains 11 residues. The CDR3 coding sequence is TGTGCCAGCAGCTTAGGGGTTGAAGCTTTCTTT. This encodes CASSLGVEAFF.

The chain couples TRBV30 to TRBJ2-7; 10 nucleotides align to TRBD2. Germline trimming cut 2 bases from V and 2 bases from J; bases unmatched to any gene: 3. The V gene's germline CDR1 is GTSNPN and CDR2 SVGIG (reference sequence). The CDR3 contains 14 residues. Here the CDR3 reads CAWSLGLAAYEQYF. CDR3 nucleotide sequence: TGTGCCTGGAGTTTAGGACTAGCGGCCTACGAGCAGTACTTC.

The chain employs TRBV10-2 and TRBJ1-2, with D maybe TRBD1 (5 bases). The CDR3 contains 12 residues. The germline CDR1 and CDR2 sequences are WSHSY and SAAADI. V lost 5 bases and J 3 bases, leaving 7 bases between the germline ends. The CDR3 reads CASSWGDYGYTF. The CDR3 bases are TGCGCCAGCAGTTGGGGGGACTATGGCTACACCTTC.

This clone came up once. The V call is TRBV11-2, the J call TRBJ2-3, with a tentative D call TRBD2 (6 bases). The germline gives CDR1 SGHAT, CDR2 FQNNGV. The V and J ends lost 1 base and 5 bases respectively, with 10 bases between them. The CDR3 runs to 14 residues. As DNA, the CDR3 is TGTGCCAGCAGCTTAGCGGGGGTGGGAGATACGCAGTATTTT. Translation: CASSLAGVGDTQYF.

A word on this clone: In the same sample, other DNA sequences code for this CDR3. The V call is TRBV19, the J call TRBJ2-5; 12 bases match TRBD1. V was clipped by 4 bases and J by 4 bases; unmatched bases: 4. Germline-derived CDR1 and CDR2 are LNHDA and SQIVND (reference sequence). This CDR3 spans 15 amino acids. CDR3 sequence reads: CASSTGQGAGETQYF. The CDR3 DNA sequence: TGTGCCAGTAGTACGGGACAGGGGGCGGGAGAGACCCAGTACTTC.

The V gene is TRBV5-1, the J gene TRBJ2-7, with 10 nucleotides matching TRBD2. The V gene end was trimmed by 4 bases and the J gene end by 2 bases; junction bases not matched to a gene: 6. Germline V lookup: CDR1 SGHRS, CDR2 YFSETQ. The CDR3 is made up of 15 amino acids. CDR3 sequence: CASSLTSGFPYEQYF. For the CDR3, the DNA is TGCGCCAGCAGCCTGACTAGCGGGTTCCCCTACGAGCAGTACTTC.

The V and J genes are TRBV29-1 and TRBJ2-7; the match to TRBD1 covers 9 bases. From germline, CDR1 is SQVTM and CDR2 ANQGSEA. V shed 3 bases and J 6 bases; nucleotides not matched to a gene: 3. This CDR3 has 12 amino acids. DNA of the CDR3: TGCAGCGTTGACGACAGGGGGAGCGAGCAGTACTTC. The encoded protein is CSVDDRGSEQYF.

This chain links TRBV3-1 (or the pseudogene TRBV3-2) with TRBJ2-3; the D gene is possibly TRBD2 (6 bases). The V end lost 4 bases, the J end lost 3 bases, and 8 bases lay between the germline ends. CDR1 and CDR2 from the germline V gene are LGHDT and YNNKEL (reference sequence). This CDR3 is 13 amino acids long. The CDR3: CASSRGLTDTQYF. Here the CDR3 DNA reads TGTGCCAGCAGCCGGGGACTTACAGATACGCAGTATTTT.

The V call is TRBV6-2 or TRBV6-3, the J call TRBJ2-1; D gene uncertain. This CDR3 comprises 12 residues. The ends were cut back, 5 bases at V and 10 bases at J, with 12 bases in the middle. Germline CDR1 MNHEY, CDR2 SVGEGT. CDR3 residues: CASSTPLREQFF. In DNA form, the CDR3 reads TGTGCCAGCAGTACCCCTCTTCGCGAGCAGTTCTTC.

This clone was detected a few times. The rearrangement joins TRBV19 to TRBJ2-1; the match to TRBD2 covers 12 bases. The CDR3 has 17 amino acids. CDR1 and CDR2 from the germline V gene are LNHDA and SQIVND (reference sequence). The V and J ends lost 3 bases and 4 bases, in that order; junction bases with no gene match: 7. CDR3 in DNA: TGTGCCAGTAGTATGGCTAGCGGGGGGGCGGTGTACAATGAGCAGTTCTTC. It translates to CASSMASGGAVYNEQFF.

The chain has TRBV18 and TRBJ2-1; 9 bases line up with TRBD2. Losses at the gene ends were 3 bases for V and 12 bases for J; bases not matched to a gene: 9. The CDR3 has 14 residues. Per germline, CDR1 KGHSH and CDR2 LQKENI. CDR3 sequence: CASSPSGGPGRQFF. The CDR3 nucleotides are TGTGCCAGCTCACCTAGCGGGGGACCCGGGAGGCAGTTCTTC.

This sequence joins TRBV7-9 and TRBJ2-1; TRBD1 matches at 7 bases. The CDR3 runs 14 residues. CDR1 and CDR2 (germline): SEHNR, FQNEAQ (reference sequence). V trimming: 3 bases; J trimming: 4 bases; junction bases outside the gene matches: 3. The CDR3 loop is CASSLTTGYNEQFF. DNA of the CDR3: TGTGCCAGCAGCTTGACGACAGGGTACAATGAGCAGTTCTTC.

About this clone: This CDR3 is also generated by other DNA sequences in the sample. V and J are TRBV9 and TRBJ2-5, with D maybe TRBD2 (6 bases). Germline V gives CDR1 SGDLS, CDR2 YYNGEE. The CDR3 totals 14 residues. Trimming cost V 0 bases and J 2 bases, with 8 bases left between them. Here the CDR3 DNA reads TGTGCCAGCAGCGTAGGGCGGGGACAAGAGACCCAGTACTTC. Its protein product is CASSVGRGQETQYF.

This clone was recorded once. The chain has TRBV7-8 and TRBJ2-1; D perhaps matches TRBD1 (7 bases). The V and J ends lost 3 bases and 5 bases respectively, with 20 bases between them. The CDR3 loop spans 17 amino acids. Germline CDR1 and CDR2: SGHVS and FQNEAQ. CDR3 residues: CASSLQGGWRVDNEQFF. The CDR3 nucleotides read TGTGCCAGCAGCTTGCAAGGGGGCTGGAGGGTAGACAATGAGCAGTTCTTC.

The count of this clone is one. The chain recombines TRBV6-1 with TRBJ1-3; D may be TRBD1 (6 bases). V was pared by 2 bases and J by 0 bases, with 8 bases between. This CDR3 has 15 amino acids. Germline-derived CDR1 and CDR2 are MNHNS and SASEGT. The CDR3 DNA reads as TGTGCCAGCAGTGAACGGGGGCCCTCTGGAAACACCATATATTTT. As protein: CASSERGPSGNTIYF.

This CDR3 is CASRSINSPLHF. CDR3 bases: TGTGCCAGCAGGTCGATTAATTCACCCCTCCACTTT. The chain employs TRBV12-3 or TRBV12-4 and TRBJ1-6; unclear D gene. The CDR3 is 12 residues long. Trimming took off 6 bases at V and 6 bases at J, with 6 bases between the two ends.

The chain employs TRBV6-5 and TRBJ2-7; possible D gene TRBD1, 6 bases. The CDR3 has 14 residues. CDR1 is MNHEY, CDR2 SVGAGI, per germline. The ends were cut back, 4 bases at V and 2 bases at J, with 12 bases in the middle. The CDR3 DNA reads as TGTGCCAGCAGTTTGGGGCAGGGGACCTACGAGCAGTACTTC. This encodes CASSLGQGTYEQYF.

This clone has only one observation. The rearrangement joins TRBV2 to TRBJ1-3; TRBD1 might be the D (5 bases). CDR1 and CDR2 (germline): SNHLY, FYNNEI. There are 14 residues in the CDR3. Trimming took off 5 bases at V and 0 bases at J, with 8 bases between the two ends. As DNA, the CDR3 is TGTGCCAGCAGTAGAACAGGCTCTGGAAACACCATATATTTT. Translating it yields CASSRTGSGNTIYF.

The chain employs TRBV18 and TRBJ2-7; a possible D gene is TRBD1 (6 bases). Trimming shortened V by 1 base and J by 4 bases, and 8 bases separated the two germline ends. The CDR3 is 13 residues long. Germline-derived CDR1 and CDR2 are KGHSH and LQKENI. The CDR3 reads CASSPQRGYEQYF. The CDR3 DNA reads as TGTGCCAGCTCACCACAAAGGGGGTACGAGCAGTACTTC.

In DNA, the CDR3 is TGTGCCAGTAGTACCGACGGACCCCAAGTAAAACTGTTTTTT. It encodes CASSTDGPQVKLFF. This sequence joins TRBV19 and TRBJ1-4; D gene uncertain. Looked up from germline, CDR1 is LNHDA and CDR2 is SQIVND (reference sequence). V lost 4 bases, J lost 10 bases, and 16 bases lay in between. The CDR3 has 14 amino acids.

The chain is built from TRBV29-1 and TRBJ2-3, with 12 bases identical to TRBD2. With V trimmed by 6 bases and J by 3 bases, 4 bases remained unmatched. The CDR3 has 14 amino acids. The V gene's germline CDR1 is SQVTM and CDR2 ANQGSEA. The CDR3 reads CSVGTSGWTDTQYF. In DNA form, the CDR3 reads TGCAGCGTCGGGACTAGCGGGTGGACAGATACGCAGTATTTT.

This clone occurred once. This sample includes further DNA sequences coding for the same CDR3. The V and J genes are TRBV4-3 and TRBJ2-6; a weak D match, TRBD1 (5 bases). CDR1 and CDR2 (germline): LGHNA, YSLEER. V lost 3 bases, J lost 4 bases, and 10 bases lay in between. The CDR3 contains 15 residues. CDR3 bases: TGCGCCAGCAGCCAGCAGGGAAGCGGGGCCAACGTCCTGACTTTC. Translating gives CASSQQGSGANVLTF.

The chain links TRBV7-2 to TRBJ1-6; D possibly corresponds to TRBD1 (5 bases). This CDR3 spans 15 amino acids. V lost 5 bases and J lost 6, with 14 bases in between. Germline lookup yields CDR1 SGHTA and CDR2 FQGNSA. In nucleotides, the CDR3 is TGTGCCAGCAGCCAAACGGGGGGAGGTAATTCACCCCTCCACTTT. Translation gives CASSQTGGGNSPLHF. Full variable domain (outside the CDR3, taken from reference TRBV7-2 and TRBJ1-6): GAGVSQSPSNKVTEKGKDVELRCDPISGHTALYWYRQSLGQGLEFLIYFQGNSAPDKSGLPSDRFSAERTGGSVSTLTIQRTQQEDSAVYLCASSQTGGGNSPLHFGNGTRLTVT.